Shown below are 21 T cell receptor beta chains from a single sample sequenced in a study of blood T cell repertoires in COVID-19. The assay was immunoSEQ multiplex PCR, and TCRdb's table has in-frame clones only and misses some. The sample consists of some 170,000 clones, around 83% of them appearing once. Sequenced material: PBMCs or T cells enriched from blood (not recorded which). The receptors were gathered from a man in his fifties who had recovered from COVID-19.

The chain couples TRBV28 to TRBJ2-5; 11 bases are a match to TRBD2. The V segment lost 3 bases and the J segment 5 bases; nucleotides outside the gene matches: 5. CDR1 is MDHEN, CDR2 SYDVKM, per germline. This CDR3 region has 15 residues. The CDR3: CASSFRTSGRETQYF. The CDR3 DNA reads as TGTGCCAGCAGTTTCCGGACTAGCGGGCGCGAGACCCAGTACTTC. Full variable domain (rest looked up from reference TRBV28 and TRBJ2-5): DVKVTQSSRYLVKRTGEKVFLECVQDMDHENMFWYRQDPGLGLRLIYFSYDVKMKEKGDIPEGYSVSREKKERFSLILESASTNQTSMYLCASSFRTSGRETQYFGPGTRLLVL.

V usage is TRBV3-1 (or the pseudogene TRBV3-2) and J usage is TRBJ1-1, with D unclear. Trimming left V 0 bases short and J 7 bases short, with 9 bases between. The germline V gene encodes CDR1 LGHDT and CDR2 YNNKEL (reference sequence). This CDR3 spans 13 amino acids. CDR3 in amino acids: CASSQESTSEAFF. The DNA of the CDR3 is TGTGCCAGCAGCCAAGAATCAACTAGTGAAGCTTTCTTT.

CDR3 amino acids: CASSSTGTATYEQYF. In DNA form, the CDR3 reads TGTGCCAGCAGCTCCACCGGGACTGCAACCTACGAGCAGTACTTC. V is TRBV7-9 and J is TRBJ2-7, with D tentatively TRBD2 (6 bases). The V end was cut by 4 bases, the J end by 2 bases, with 15 bases between. The CDR3 runs to 15 residues. From germline, CDR1 is SEHNR and CDR2 FQNEAQ (reference sequence). The whole variable domain, filled in from reference TRBV7-9 and TRBJ2-7, reads DTGVSQNPRHKITKRGQNVTFRCDPISEHNRLYWYRQTLGQGPEFLTYFQNEAQLEKSRLLSDRFSAERPKGSFSTLEIQRTEQGDSAMYLCASSSTGTATYEQYFGPGTRLTVT.

The chain recombines TRBV6-6 with TRBJ1-6; D possibly corresponds to TRBD1 (5 bases). V dropped 6 bases and J dropped 1 base, with 13 bases sitting between them. There are 16 residues in the CDR3. CDR1 is MNHNY and CDR2 is SVGAGI in the germline V gene (reference sequence). The CDR3 protein is CASSRSGGSYNSPLHF. The CDR3 DNA sequence: TGTGCCAGCAGCCGATCCGGGGGGTCCTATAATTCACCCCTCCACTTT.

V is TRBV9 and J is TRBJ1-2; D is unresolved. The CDR3 runs to 14 residues. The ends were cut back, 3 bases at V and 4 bases at J, with 13 bases in the middle. Germline loops: CDR1 SGDLS, CDR2 YYNGEE. The CDR3 spells CASSDRGGAYGYTF. CDR3 sequence (DNA): TGTGCCAGCAGCGACCGAGGTGGTGCCTATGGCTACACCTTC.

V usage is TRBV5-1 and J usage is TRBJ2-7; 8 bases agree with TRBD1. Germline assignment: CDR1 SGHRS and CDR2 YFSETQ. With V trimmed by 5 bases and J by 6 bases, 1 base remained unmatched. The CDR3 loop spans 11 amino acids. The CDR3 DNA follows: TGCGCCAGCAGGGACAGGGTCGAGCAGTACTTC. Residues: CASRDRVEQYF.

The rearrangement joins TRBV5-1 to TRBJ1-3, with 10 bases that match TRBD1. Germline V gives CDR1 SGHRS, CDR2 YFSETQ. The CDR3 runs to 18 residues. The J segment lost 2 bases and the V segment lost 4 bases, leaving 12 bases of the junction unmatched. In nucleotides, the CDR3 is TGCGCCAGCAGCCAAATCCCGCGACAGGGGGCGGCTGGAAACACCATATATTTT. This sequence encodes CASSQIPRQGAAGNTIYF.

This sequence joins TRBV6-5 and TRBJ1-2; 11 bases are shared with TRBD1. The V gene's germline CDR1 is MNHEY and CDR2 SVGAGI. The CDR3 spans 14 residues. J lost 7 bases, V lost 6 bases, and 7 bases had no gene match. Written as DNA, the CDR3 is TGTGCCAGCAGGCCCGGGACAGGGGGTGCTGGCTACACCTTC. Translation: CASRPGTGGAGYTF.

CDR3 protein: CASSRSGLGEQYF. The CDR3 bases are TGTGCCAGCAGTCGGTCGGGACTCGGCGAGCAGTACTTC. The chain has TRBV28 and TRBJ2-7, with D perhaps matching TRBD2 (6 bases). Trimming took 5 bases from V and 6 from J, leaving 14 bases between them. The germline V gene has CDR1 MDHEN and CDR2 SYDVKM. The CDR3 totals 13 residues.

This rearrangement joins TRBV6-5 to TRBJ1-2, with D hard to call. CDR3 size: 15 residues. From germline, CDR1 is MNHEY and CDR2 SVGAGI. The V gene lost 2 bases and the J gene lost 4 bases, with 14 bases spanning the gap. The CDR3 DNA follows: TGTGCCAGCAGTTACCTAGGATCCTCTATCTATGGCTACACCTTC. It is translated as CASSYLGSSIYGYTF.

V usage is TRBV7-9 and J usage is TRBJ1-4, with D maybe TRBD1 (6 bases). Trimming took 2 bases from V and 3 from J, leaving 13 bases between them. The CDR3 consists of 16 residues. Germline values: CDR1 SEHNR, CDR2 FQNEAQ (reference sequence). The CDR3 DNA sequence: TGTGCCAGCAGCTTATGGCGAGGGGGGGCTAATGAAAAACTGTTTTTT. It translates to CASSLWRGGANEKLFF. The whole variable domain, remainder taken from reference TRBV7-9 and TRBJ1-4, is DTGVSQNPRHKITKRGQNVTFRCDPISEHNRLYWYRQTLGQGPEFLTYFQNEAQLEKSRLLSDRFSAERPKGSFSTLEIQRTEQGDSAMYLCASSLWRGGANEKLFFGSGTQLSVL.

The V call is TRBV2, the J call TRBJ1-1; possible D gene TRBD1, 6 bases. The V gene lost 7 bases and the J gene lost 1 base, with 13 bases spanning the gap. Germline V lookup: CDR1 SNHLY, CDR2 FYNNEI. The CDR3 is 14 amino acids. The CDR3 nucleotides are TGTGCCAGCACCGAACAGACAGGGAACACTGAAGCTTTCTTT. Translated: CASTEQTGNTEAFF.

V gene TRBV5-1 combines with J gene TRBJ2-7; D is possibly TRBD1 (6 bases). The CDR3 is made up of 15 amino acids. Trimming stripped 2 bases from V and 5 bases from J, with 17 bases between. Germline CDR1 is SGHRS and CDR2 is YFSETQ. In DNA form, the CDR3 reads TGCGCCAGCAGCTTAGGGGGAAGGGCCAACCACGAGCAGTACTTC. Translation gives CASSLGGRANHEQYF.

The rearrangement joins TRBV24-1 to TRBJ2-5; D remains ambiguous. The germline V gene encodes CDR1 KGHDR and CDR2 SFDVKD. The CDR3 consists of 15 residues. The V end lost 1 base, the J end lost 0 bases, and 8 bases lay between the germline ends. The CDR3: CATSDFSTDQETQYF. CDR3 coding DNA: TGTGCCACCAGTGATTTCTCCACGGACCAAGAGACCCAGTACTTC.

V is TRBV5-1 and J is TRBJ2-1, with 9 bases identical to TRBD2. The CDR3 spans 14 residues. V was pared by 2 bases and J by 5 bases, with 2 bases of the junction left unmatched. Germline CDR1 is SGHRS and CDR2 is YFSETQ. The CDR3 DNA sequence: TGCGCCAGCAGCTTTAGCGGGGGTCACAATGAGCAGTTCTTC. It translates to CASSFSGGHNEQFF.

The chain uses TRBV15 and TRBJ2-7; 9 positions agree with TRBD1. The germline CDR1 and CDR2 sequences are LNHNV and YYDKDF (reference sequence). The CDR3 sequence is 15 residues long. V trimming: 5 bases; J trimming: 4 bases; junction bases outside the gene matches: 9. CDR3 region: CATSVGRTGDYEQYF. In nucleotides, the CDR3 is TGTGCCACCAGCGTCGGGAGGACAGGGGATTACGAGCAGTACTTC.

V and J are TRBV18 and TRBJ2-2; D perhaps matches TRBD2 (5 bases). Germline V gene data show CDR1 as KGHSH and CDR2 as LQKENI. The CDR3 consists of 15 residues. V was trimmed by 1 base and J by 3 bases, leaving 9 bases between them. This CDR3 is CASSPRRSDTGELFF. The CDR3 DNA sequence: TGTGCCAGCTCACCACGGAGGAGTGACACCGGGGAGCTGTTTTTT.

This chain connects TRBV9 to TRBJ1-6, with D perhaps matching TRBD1 (5 bases). The CDR3 is 14 residues long. With 1 base removed from V and 10 bases from J, the gap between germline ends came to 12 bases. The V gene's germline CDR1 is SGDLS and CDR2 YYNGEE. The CDR3 loop reads CASSVTDSFSPLHF. The CDR3 DNA reads as TGTGCCAGCAGCGTAACTGACAGTTTCTCACCCCTCCACTTT.

The chain joins TRBV7-8 to TRBJ2-2, with D possibly matching TRBD1 (6 bases). V shed 5 bases and J shed 1 base, with 14 bases lying between them. This CDR3 contains 16 residues. CDR1 and CDR2 from the germline V gene are SGHVS and FQNEAQ. The CDR3 region has the DNA TGTGCCAGCAGCCCCTGGACAGAAATGAACACCGGGGAGCTGTTTTTT. Translation: CASSPWTEMNTGELFF.

At least ten counts were recorded for this clone. This chain connects TRBV3-1 (or the pseudogene TRBV3-2) to TRBJ1-2, with TRBD1 matching over 9 bases. Germline V gene data show CDR1 as LGHDT and CDR2 as YNNKEL (reference sequence). The V and J ends lost 1 base and 3 bases, in that order; junction bases with no gene match: 0. This CDR3 contains 14 residues. CDR3 DNA: TGTGCCAGCAGCCAAGGGACAGGGGACTATGGCTACACCTTC. It is translated as CASSQGTGDYGYTF.

V and J are TRBV24-1 and TRBJ2-6, with no clear D. The germline CDR1 and CDR2 sequences are KGHDR and SFDVKD. The length of the CDR3 is 16 residues. V was clipped by 2 bases and J by 2 bases, with 9 bases between them. CDR3 loop: CATSDSRLAGANVLTF. CDR3 sequence (DNA): TGTGCCACCAGTGATTCGCGGTTGGCTGGGGCCAACGTCCTGACTTTC.